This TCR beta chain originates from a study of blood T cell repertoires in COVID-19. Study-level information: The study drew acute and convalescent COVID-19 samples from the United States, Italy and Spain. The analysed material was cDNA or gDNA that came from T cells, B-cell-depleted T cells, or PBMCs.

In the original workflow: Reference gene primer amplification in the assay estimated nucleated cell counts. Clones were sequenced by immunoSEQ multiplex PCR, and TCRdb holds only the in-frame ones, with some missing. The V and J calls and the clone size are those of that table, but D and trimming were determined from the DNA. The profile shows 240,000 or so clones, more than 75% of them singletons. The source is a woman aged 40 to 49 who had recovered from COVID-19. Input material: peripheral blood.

The CDR3 sequence is CASTPGGPSEQYF. The CDR3 DNA follows: TGTGCCAGCACCCCGGGGGGCCCCTCCGAGCAGTACTTC. The rearrangement uses TRBV12-3 or TRBV12-4 and TRBJ2-7; tentatively, D is TRBD2 (7 bases). V was shortened by 7 bases and J by 6 bases, with 16 bases between the two germline ends. The CDR3 sequence is 13 residues long.